This T cell receptor (beta chain) appears in the sequencing data of a study of response to subunit inactivated influenza vaccine (dated by TCRdb to the late 2010s). With regard to the full study: The study used deep quantitative T cell receptor repertoire profiling to track responses to a trivalent subunit inactivated influenza vaccine.

Receptor amplification or capture employed RT-PCR. Sequencing was performed on an Illumina HiSeq 2500. The raw public data were reprocessed by TCRdb itself: fastp quality trimming at Q25, MiXCR clonotype calling, in-frame beta chains only. Each record represents a unique CDR3 protein, reported with the most common genes and DNA among its rows. This sample gives hundreds of thousands of distinct CDR3 sequences in total; around 25% of them show up just once. Approximately 1.9% of the sample comes from the top ten. The cysteine opens and the phenylalanine closes a CDR3 of 15 amino acids. The CDR3 DNA has 45 bases and is translated from base 1. From a lookup of the germline V gene, CDR1 and CDR2 are SGHVS and FQNEAQ. V lost 9 bases and J lost 4 bases, and the count of bases not matched to a germline gene is 13. This clonotype was seen only once. This receptor's antigen is unknown. No base qualities exist here, and no much larger clone lies one base off it. Resting on one read, the evidence is weak.

On the study overall, not on this receptor specifically: According to the authors, only a limited number of new T cells may be recruited by each seasonal influenza vaccination.

The receptor chain draws on TRBV7-8 and TRBJ2-5; 8 bases in the junction line up with TRBD1. Material: CD4+ T cells sorted from PBMCs, obtained about 5 days after vaccination. This TCR was sampled from a middle-aged man who received an inactivated influenza vaccine. Donor details come from another sample of the same person, matched by shared clones. The CDR3 region: CASRDRGGALETQYF. Here is the DNA: TGTGCCAGTAGAGACAGGGGAGGAGCCTTAGAGACCCAGTACTTC.